The following is a TCR beta chain sequence with its context. This entry belongs to a study of cytomegalovirus exposure and HLA in healthy donors. PCR primers comprised 60 Vbeta and 13 Jbeta primers. Original analysis: An analysis that came later counted 60 million to 80 million unique TCR beta chains, approximately 10 million shared. Sequenced by immunoSEQ multiplex PCR; TCRdb stores in-frame clones only, minus some. The V and J calls and clone size are taken from that table; D and trimming were inferred from the DNA. The table records approximately 140,000 clones, 60% to 85% of them present only once. Germline trimming cut 4 bases from V and 6 bases from J; bases unmatched to any gene: 3. The CDR3 has 13 residues. Germline CDR1 is KGHSH and CDR2 is LQKENI.

The sample consisted of PBMCs. V usage is TRBV18 and J usage is TRBJ1-5, with TRBD1 matching over 7 bases. This clonotype originated in a woman younger than 35 in good health and CMV-seronegative. The CDR3 protein is CASSLGQSQPQHF. DNA for the CDR3: TGTGCCAGCTCACTGGGACAGTCTCAGCCCCAGCATTTT.